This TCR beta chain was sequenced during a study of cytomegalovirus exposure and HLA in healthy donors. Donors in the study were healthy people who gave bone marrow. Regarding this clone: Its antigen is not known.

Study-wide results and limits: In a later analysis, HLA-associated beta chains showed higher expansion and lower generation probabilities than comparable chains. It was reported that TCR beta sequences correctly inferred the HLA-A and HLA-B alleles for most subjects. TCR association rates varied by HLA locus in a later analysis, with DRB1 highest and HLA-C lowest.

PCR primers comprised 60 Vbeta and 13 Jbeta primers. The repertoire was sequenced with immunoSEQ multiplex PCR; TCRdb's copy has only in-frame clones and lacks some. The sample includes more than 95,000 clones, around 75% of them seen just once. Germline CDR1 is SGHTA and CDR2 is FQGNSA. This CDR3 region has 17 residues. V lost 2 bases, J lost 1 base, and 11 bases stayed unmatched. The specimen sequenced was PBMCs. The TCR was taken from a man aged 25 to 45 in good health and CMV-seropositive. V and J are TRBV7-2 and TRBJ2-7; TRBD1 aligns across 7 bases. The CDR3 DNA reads TGTGCCAGCAGCTTAAGGGACAGAGGACGAACTTCCTACGAGCAGTACTTC. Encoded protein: CASSLRDRGRTSYEQYF. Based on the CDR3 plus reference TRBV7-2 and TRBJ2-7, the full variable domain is GAGVSQSPSNKVTEKGKDVELRCDPISGHTALYWYRQSLGQGLEFLIYFQGNSAPDKSGLPSDRFSAERTGGSVSTLTIQRTQQEDSAVYLCASSLRDRGRTSYEQYFGPGTRLTVT.